The T cell receptor (beta chain) described here comes from a study of glioma-infiltrating T cells after dendritic cell vaccination (dated by TCRdb to 2015 to 2016). Turning to the overall study: A cohort of 15 glioblastoma patients from Phase I and II dendritic cell vaccination trials was included, of whom 9 were newly diagnosed and 6 had recurrent disease. Autologous tumor lysate-pulsed dendritic cell vaccination was administered to the patients between about 2002 and 2013. To make the vaccine, monocyte-derived dendritic cells were cultured for 6 to 8 days with IL-4 and GM-CSF and then pulsed overnight with autologous tumor lysate. Patients received three intradermal dendritic cell vaccine injections at biweekly intervals in the arm below the axilla. Deep sequencing of TCR beta CDR3 regions was used to quantify tumor-infiltrating lymphocyte content and compare tumor and blood repertoires in dendritic cell-vaccinated glioblastoma patients. Survival after dendritic cell vaccination was correlated with TCR sequencing metrics, such as TIL content and the overlap between tumor and blood repertoires.

Patients were selected for having adequate residual fresh-frozen tumor tissue and more than two years of available survival data. None of the glioblastoma patients carried an isocitrate dehydrogenase mutation, although molecular status otherwise varied. PBMC collection took place before vaccination, two weeks after the third vaccination, and at tumor progression if progression occurred. The Qiagen DNeasy Blood extraction Kit was used for extraction of genomic DNA. The investigation overall reported the following: The three-group TCR overlap response model was characterized as speculative, and prospective validation of the model was stated to be required. The cohort was small and heterogeneous, and full blood and tumor sets were available for few patients, with initial-recurrent tumor pairs available for even fewer patients. After dendritic cell vaccination, a higher estimated pretreatment TIL content predicted longer time to progression and longer overall survival. No direct relationship between TCR clonality and survival was found, suggesting a diverse polyclonal response may matter.

This clone has only one observation. No cognate antigen has been identified for it. No much larger clonotype is one base removed from it; base qualities were not supplied. Using the immunoSEQ assay, TCRB CDR3 regions were amplified from approximately 1.9 micrograms of genomic DNA, or from all available DNA when less than that was on hand. The multiplex PCR employed 60 forward primers targeting TCR V beta segments and 13 reverse primers targeting J beta segments. To estimate the number of reads per starting template, synthetic control templates were added to each sample at limiting dilution. Reads of 87 bp were generated by sequencing on the Illumina HiSeq System. The authors' analysis ran thus. PCR and sequencing errors were removed by a nearest neighbor algorithm that merged closely related sequences. TCR overlap was measured as the percentage of unique tumor TCR beta sequences also present in the same patient's peripheral blood. This immuneACCESS table, as held by TCRdb, lists in-frame sequences with V and J called but not all clones. Of the missing ones, under half trace to an unresolved V gene in checked studies; the others have no known cause. V, J and clone size derive from that table, while D and trimming were established from the DNA sequence. Counted in this sample were more than 100,000 clones; about four fifths of them appeared once. Roughly 12% of the sample lies in the top ten.

V ends up 4 bases short and J 6 bases short, with an unmatched junction base count of 9. For CDR1 and CDR2, the germline V gene (reference sequence) lists SGHNT and YYREEE. Measured from the cysteine to the phenylalanine, the CDR3 is 14 residues long. CDR3 DNA is the only sequence kept; it has 42 bases, read in frame from the first base. The chain is made from TRBV5-4 and TRBJ1-2; 7 middle bases align to TRBD1. The sample consisted of blood, taken before dendritic cell vaccination. The TCR was taken from a human donor with glioblastoma. CDR3 reads: CASSPRGQLDGYTF. Here is the DNA: TGTGCCAGCAGCCCACGGGGACAGCTCGATGGCTACACCTTC.